This T cell receptor (beta chain) came from a study of blood T cell repertoires in COVID-19. Produced via immunoSEQ multiplex PCR; TCRdb's table is partial and in-frame only. There are approximately 150,000 clones in the sample; roughly 87% occur only once, and about 1.4% lies in the top ten. This CDR3 has 15 residues. CDR1 is LGHDT and CDR2 is YNNKEL in the germline V gene (reference sequence). J was trimmed by 0 bases and V by 4 bases; bases with no gene match: 2. The V gene is TRBV3-1 (or the pseudogene TRBV3-2), the J gene TRBJ2-3; 9 bases match TRBD1. The source is a woman between 50 and 59 years old with acute or convalescent COVID-19. Sequences were obtained from peripheral blood. CDR3 in amino acids: CASSPGQGSTDTQYF. The CDR3 bases are TGTGCCAGCAGCCCGGGACAGGGTAGCACAGATACGCAGTATTTT.